This TCR beta chain was recorded in a study of shared clonotypes between healthy human individuals. General study findings and limits: Donors were few, which limited the genetic and exposure-history diversity represented.

The CDR3 is made up of 16 amino acids. Looked up from germline, CDR1 is SGHTA and CDR2 is FQGTGA. V was cut by 1 base and J by 1 base, with 11 bases left in between. This clone came up a few times. The target antigen is unknown. Using immunoSEQ multiplex PCR, the repertoire was profiled, and TCRdb retains in-frame clones only, with some absent. Of hundreds of thousands of clones in the sample, about 85% are singletons; the top ten hold over 10%. This receptor was taken from a woman between 35 and 50 years old in good health. Some clones in this sample may be carry-over from other donors' samples. This chain links TRBV7-3 with TRBJ1-5; D remains unclear. The source material was PBMCs. This CDR3 is CASSLMVKTSNQPQHF. CDR3 DNA: TGTGCCAGCAGCTTAATGGTAAAAACAAGCAATCAGCCCCAGCATTTT.